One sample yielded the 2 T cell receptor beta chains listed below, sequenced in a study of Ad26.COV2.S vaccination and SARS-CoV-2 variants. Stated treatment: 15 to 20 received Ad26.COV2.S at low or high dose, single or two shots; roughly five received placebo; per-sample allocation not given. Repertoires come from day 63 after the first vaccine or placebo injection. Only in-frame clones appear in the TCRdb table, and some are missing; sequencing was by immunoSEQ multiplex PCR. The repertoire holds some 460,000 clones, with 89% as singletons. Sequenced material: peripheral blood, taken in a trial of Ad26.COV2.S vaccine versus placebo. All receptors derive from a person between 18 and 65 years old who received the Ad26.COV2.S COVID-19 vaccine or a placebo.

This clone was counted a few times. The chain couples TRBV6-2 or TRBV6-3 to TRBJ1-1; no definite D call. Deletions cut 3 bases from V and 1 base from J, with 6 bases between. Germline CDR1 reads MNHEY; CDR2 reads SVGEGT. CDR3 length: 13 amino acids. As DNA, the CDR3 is TGTGCCAGCAGTTATTGGGGGAACACTGAAGCTTTCTTT. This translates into CASSYWGNTEAFF.

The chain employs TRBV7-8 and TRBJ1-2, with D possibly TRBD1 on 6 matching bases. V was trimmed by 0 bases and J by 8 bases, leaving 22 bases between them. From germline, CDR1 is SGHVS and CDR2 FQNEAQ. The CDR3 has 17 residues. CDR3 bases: TGTGCCAGCAGCTTAGCGCCTTGGGGGGGCGCAGAGAAGGGCTACACCTTC. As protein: CASSLAPWGGAEKGYTF.